This TCR beta chain was profiled in a study of blood T cell repertoires in COVID-19. This clone was detected only once. TCRdb's copy holds only in-frame clones and misses some; the assay was immunoSEQ multiplex PCR. This sample has about 120,000 clones, with roughly 87% found just once. Losses at the gene ends were 4 bases for V and 5 bases for J; bases not matched to a gene: 7. This CDR3 has 15 amino acids. Germline CDR1 SGHRS, CDR2 YFSETQ. The gene calls are TRBV5-1 and TRBJ2-3; 10 bases are shared with TRBD1. The sequencing input was peripheral blood. This TCR was recovered from a man at least 80 years old with active or convalescent COVID-19. DNA for the CDR3: TGCGCCAGCAGCCCCCGGGACAGGGGAATAGATACGCAGTATTTT. It specifies CASSPRDRGIDTQYF.